Listed here are 19 T cell receptor beta chains from one sample, sequenced in a study of spatial heterogeneity in lung cancer. Overall study results and limits: Higher tumor mutation counts went along with higher counts of expanded intratumoral alpha and beta TCRs.

Via MiXCR, TCRdb re-called the 5' RACE reads, giving one row per CDR3 protein. The sample carries about 7,000 distinct CDR3 sequences, around 13% recorded once. The time point here: sample taken at primary tumor resection. These receptors' antigens are unknown. The sample here was lung tumor tissue, taken at surgery. These receptors were obtained from a male donor with early-stage non-small cell lung cancer.

This clonotype was observed at least ten times. A library made for alpha chains picked up this beta chain off target, so its size means little. The chain recombines TRBV27 with TRBJ2-5; possibly TRBD1 for D (5 bases). From germline, CDR1 is MNHEY and CDR2 SMNVEV (reference sequence). This CDR3 contains 11 residues. V was cut by 7 bases and J by 5 bases, with 8 bases left in between. CDR3 loop: CASISGETQYF. The DNA for the CDR3 is TGTGCCAGCATCTCAGGGGAGACCCAGTACTTC.

Worth noting for this clonotype: With the library built for alpha chains, this beta chain is off target and its frequency is not meaningful. The chain couples TRBV30 to TRBJ2-1; D perhaps matches TRBD2 (6 bases). V was clipped by 5 bases and J by 4 bases, with 12 bases between them. There are 13 residues in the CDR3. Per germline, CDR1 GTSNPN and CDR2 SVGIG (reference sequence). The DNA for the CDR3 is TGTGCCTGGGAACGGGAGTATTACAATGAGCAGTTCTTC. Translated, it gives CAWEREYYNEQFF.

By share of the sample, this clonotype is medium-sized (0.01 to 0.1%). Since it is a stray read in a library aimed at alpha chains, this beta chain has a size that is not meaningful. The chain employs TRBV29-1 and TRBJ2-7, with unresolved D. The V end was cut by 5 bases, the J end by 5 bases, with 10 bases between. Germline CDR1 reads SQVTM; CDR2 reads ANQGSEA. The CDR3 loop spans 11 amino acids. DNA of the CDR3: TGCAGCGTTAAATCCAGCCACGAGCAGTACTTC. Its translation: CSVKSSHEQYF.

This clonotype appeared many times. Found in a library prepared for alpha chains, this beta chain is an off-target read, and its abundance has little meaning. V and J are TRBV5-1 and TRBJ1-5; unclear D gene. Germline CDR1 SGHRS, CDR2 YFSETQ. V lost 0 bases, J lost 2 bases, and 9 bases lay in between. This CDR3 spans 15 amino acids. CDR3 coding DNA: TGCGCCAGCAGCTTGGCTGGGGTGGGCAATCAGCCCCAGCATTTT. This encodes CASSLAGVGNQPQHF.

This clonotype is judged medium-sized. The library was prepared for alpha chains; this beta chain is a stray read, so its frequency means little. CDR3 DNA sequence: TGTGCCAGCAGTTCAATAGGTGAAGCTTTCTTT. Amino acid sequence: CASSSIGEAFF. The chain joins TRBV12-3 or TRBV12-4 to TRBJ1-1, with unresolved D. CDR3 length equals 11 residues. The V end lost 4 bases, the J end lost 7 bases, and 7 bases lay between the germline ends.

The table lists this clonotype with a few counts. The library was built for alpha chains, so this beta chain is an off-target read and its size means little. The gene calls are TRBV14 and TRBJ1-3, with D unclear. The CDR3 is 16 amino acids. With 5 bases removed from V and 1 base from J, the gap between germline ends came to 15 bases. Germline CDR1 and CDR2: SGHDN and FVKESK. CDR3 DNA sequence: TGTGCCAGCAGCGAATATGGGCTACAATCTGGAAACACCATATATTTT. Amino acid sequence: CASSEYGLQSGNTIYF.

This clonotype was counted ten times or more. This beta chain is an unintended read in a library built for alpha chains; its size means little. The rearrangement uses TRBV29-1 and TRBJ2-1; TRBD1 is a possible D gene (5 bases). Trimming pared 6 bases from V and 9 bases from J, leaving 18 bases between. CDR1 is SQVTM, CDR2 ANQGSEA, per germline. The CDR3 covers 13 residues. CDR3 in DNA: TGCAGCGTGGAGAGCGACAGTCGCTCTGAGCAGTTCTTC. Encoded protein: CSVESDSRSEQFF.

By sample share, this clonotype is medium-sized. This beta chain lies outside the target of a library built for alpha chains; its clone size means little. The chain carries TRBV12-3 or TRBV12-4 and TRBJ2-1; D may be TRBD2 (6 bases). The germline V and J ends were trimmed by 7 bases and 7 bases, with 14 bases remaining between them. The CDR3 is 13 amino acids. CDR3 loop: CASNPGGVNEQFF. The CDR3 DNA is TGTGCCAGCAATCCCGGCGGGGTTAATGAGCAGTTCTTC.

This clonotype was counted ten times or more. This beta chain appears as a stray read in a library generated for alpha chains; its size is not informative. The chain links TRBV11-2 to TRBJ1-5, with 11 nucleotides matching TRBD1. This CDR3 is 15 amino acids long. Germline V lookup: CDR1 SGHAT, CDR2 FQNNGV. Germline trimming cut 4 bases from V and 6 bases from J; bases unmatched to any gene: 5. The CDR3 spells CASSSGQGAVQPQHF. The CDR3 nucleotides are TGTGCCAGCAGCTCCGGACAGGGGGCTGTTCAGCCCCAGCATTTT.

In this sample, this clonotype turned up many times. This beta chain appears as a stray read in a library generated for alpha chains; its size is not informative. The CDR3 sequence: CASSEITGWNEQFF. CDR3 coding DNA: TGTGCCAGCAGTGAAATCACAGGGTGGAATGAGCAGTTCTTC. V is TRBV6-1 and J is TRBJ2-1, with D tentatively TRBD1 (6 bases). The CDR3 is 14 residues long. Germline V gene sequence: CDR1 MNHNS, CDR2 SASEGT. V was pared by 2 bases and J by 7 bases, with 12 bases between.

This clonotype has a count of ten or more. As an off-target read in a library built for alpha chains, this beta chain has a frequency of little significance. The chain has TRBV4-1 and TRBJ2-7; 8 bases align to TRBD2. The J segment lost 2 bases and the V segment lost 1 base, leaving 13 bases of the junction unmatched. Germline assignment: CDR1 MGHRA and CDR2 YSYEKL. CDR3 length: 18 residues. CDR3 in amino acids: CASSQGPPLAEVPYEQYF. The CDR3 nucleotides are TGCGCCAGCAGCCAAGGACCCCCACTAGCGGAGGTCCCCTACGAGCAGTACTTC.

This clonotype was seen ten or more times. This beta chain is an off-target read within a library intended for alpha chains, so its frequency means little. J is TRBJ1-4 and V is TRBV5-1; D remains ambiguous. Deletions cut 0 bases from V and 4 bases from J, with 13 bases between. This CDR3 region has 16 residues. Germline values: CDR1 SGHRS, CDR2 YFSETQ. In DNA, the CDR3 is TGCGCCAGCAGCTTGGGGATGACGGAACGTAATGAAAAACTGTTTTTT. It specifies CASSLGMTERNEKLFF. The full variable domain, in which reference TRBV5-1 and TRBJ1-4 provide the parts outside the CDR3, is KAGVTQTPRYLIKTRGQQVTLSCSPISGHRSVSWYQQTPGQGLQFLFEYFSETQRNKGNFPGRFSGRQFSNSRSEMNVSTLELGDSALYLCASSLGMTERNEKLFFGSGTQLSVL.

This clonotype was detected many times. This beta chain slipped into a library made for alpha chains as a stray read, so its size is not meaningful. The rearrangement links TRBV30 to TRBJ2-1; no clear D gene. CDR1 and CDR2 (germline): GTSNPN, SVGIG (reference sequence). With 1 base removed from V and 7 bases from J, the gap between germline ends came to 8 bases. CDR3 size: 12 residues. The CDR3 DNA reads as TGTGCCTGGAGTGAGGGCCGGAATGAGCAGTTCTTC. Translating it yields CAWSEGRNEQFF.

In its sample, this clonotype was seen many times. This beta chain is an unintended read in a library built for alpha chains; its size means little. The chain employs TRBV5-6 and TRBJ2-2; D not certain. The germline CDR1 and CDR2 sequences are SGHDT and YYEEEE. The length of the CDR3 is 15 residues. Trimming pared 3 bases from V and 3 bases from J, leaving 12 bases between. The CDR3 sequence is CASSSDLRDTGELFF. CDR3 sequence (DNA): TGTGCCAGCAGCTCGGACCTGAGAGACACCGGGGAGCTGTTTTTT.

For this clonotype: Found in a library prepared for alpha chains, this beta chain is an off-target read, and its abundance has little meaning. This rearrangement joins TRBV20-1 to TRBJ1-4; D is perhaps TRBD1 (5 bases). V was pared by 5 bases and J by 8 bases, with 9 bases between. The germline V gene encodes CDR1 DFQATT and CDR2 SNEGSKA (reference sequence). The CDR3 length is 11 residues. The CDR3 spells CSARGKEKLFF. The CDR3 bases are TGCAGTGCTCGGGGGAAGGAAAAACTGTTTTTT.

Comment on this clonotype: This beta chain is off target for a library built for alpha chains, so its abundance means little. The gene calls are TRBV5-1 and TRBJ1-6; 8 nucleotides match TRBD1. V was pared by 1 base and J by 7 bases, with 7 bases of the junction left unmatched. Germline-derived CDR1 and CDR2 are SGHRS and YFSETQ. There are 16 residues in the CDR3. This chain's CDR3 is CASSLQPGGLNSPLHF. The CDR3 nucleotides read TGCGCCAGCAGCTTGCAACCAGGGGGCTTGAATTCACCCCTCCACTTT.

On this clonotype: For a library built for alpha chains, this beta chain is a stray read; little rests on its size. The chain combines TRBV3-1 with TRBJ2-3, with TRBD2 as a possible D gene (6 bases). This CDR3 comprises 15 residues. Between the trimmed V and J ends, which lost 4 bases and 3 bases, there was a span of 14 bases. CDR1 and CDR2 from the germline V gene are LGHDT and YNNKEL (reference sequence). CDR3 sequence: CASSPLEGPTDTQYF. CDR3 nucleotides: TGTGCCAGCAGCCCCCTGGAGGGCCCAACAGATACGCAGTATTTT.

Ten or more counts support this clonotype. This beta chain turned up in a library designed for alpha chains; as an off-target read, its abundance says little. This sequence joins TRBV5-1 and TRBJ2-2, with D possibly being TRBD1 or TRBD2 (5 bases each). In germline, CDR1 is SGHRS, CDR2 YFSETQ. V was shortened by 0 bases and J by 3 bases, with 12 bases between the two germline ends. CDR3 length: 16 residues. The CDR3: CASSLEGLAYTGELFF. In DNA, the CDR3 is TGCGCCAGCAGCTTGGAGGGGTTAGCGTACACCGGGGAGCTGTTTTTT.

This clonotype was counted many times. Because this beta chain is a stray read in a library intended to capture alpha chains, its abundance should not be given much weight. V gene TRBV18 combines with J gene TRBJ2-5, with D possibly being TRBD2 (5 bases). There are 16 residues in the CDR3. Trimming left V 3 bases short and J 1 base short, with 15 bases between. Germline V CDR1 and CDR2: KGHSH, LQKENI. The CDR3 sequence is CASSPRDPQTQETQYF. CDR3 nucleotides: TGTGCCAGCTCACCCCGGGATCCCCAAACCCAAGAGACCCAGTACTTC.